The sequence of this T cell receptor (beta chain) was determined in a study of blood T cell repertoires in COVID-19. CDR3 size: 15 residues. The V and J ends lost 3 bases and 3 bases, in that order; junction bases with no gene match: 4. The V gene's germline CDR1 is MDHEN and CDR2 SYDVKM. Source study methods: Estimates of nucleated cell counts were drawn from the amplification of reference gene primers. Clones were read by immunoSEQ multiplex PCR, and TCRdb kept only the in-frame ones, dropping some. The V and J calls and clone size come from that table; D and trimming were worked out from the DNA. The sample has fewer than 350,000 clones, more than 80% seen once; the top ten hold roughly 4.3%.

The chain carries TRBV28 and TRBJ2-2, with 7 bases identical to TRBD2. The TCR originated in a woman aged 25 to 39 with acute COVID-19. The sequencing input was PBMCs or T cells enriched from blood (not recorded which). The CDR3 reads CASSFPREDTGELFF. The CDR3 DNA is TGTGCCAGCAGTTTTCCCCGGGAGGACACCGGGGAGCTGTTTTTT.